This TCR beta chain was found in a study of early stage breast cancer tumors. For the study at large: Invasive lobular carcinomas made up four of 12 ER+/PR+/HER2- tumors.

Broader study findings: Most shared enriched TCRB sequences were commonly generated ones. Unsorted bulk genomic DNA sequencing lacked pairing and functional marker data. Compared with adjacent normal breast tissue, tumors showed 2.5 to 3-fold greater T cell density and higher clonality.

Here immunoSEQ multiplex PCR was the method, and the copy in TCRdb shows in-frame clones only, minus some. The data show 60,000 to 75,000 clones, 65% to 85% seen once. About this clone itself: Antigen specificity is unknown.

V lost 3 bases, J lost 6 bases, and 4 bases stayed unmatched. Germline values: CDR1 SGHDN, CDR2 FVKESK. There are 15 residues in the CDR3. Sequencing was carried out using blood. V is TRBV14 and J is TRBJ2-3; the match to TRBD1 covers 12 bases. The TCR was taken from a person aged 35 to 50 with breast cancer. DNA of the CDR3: TGTGCCAGCAGCCACAGGGACAGGGGGCGCGATACGCAGTATTTT. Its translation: CASSHRDRGRDTQYF.